One T cell receptor beta chain is described in this entry. This clone has only one observation. Its antigen is not yet known. There are no base qualities to consult, and no much larger clone falls within one base. TCRbeta CDR3 regions were amplified from genomic DNA using the immunoSEQ Assay, a bias-controlled multiplex PCR. In the authors' own workflow: The number of nucleated cells in each sample was estimated by amplification of reference gene primers within the assay. To quantify the absolute abundance of each unique TCRbeta CDR3 rearrangement, sequence reads were collapsed and filtered. For each sample, productive Simpson clonality was calculated by taking the square root of Simpson's diversity index across productive rearrangements. The table was pulled from immuneACCESS by TCRdb, which kept in-frame rearrangements only. Such tables lose some clones; where checked, under half of the loss comes from unresolved V genes, and the rest has no known cause. For V, J and clone size, that table is used; D and trimming come from the DNA. This sample has roughly 140,000 clones in its table, and under 85% of those were observed once. Approximately 9% of the sample is in the top ten clones.

The CDR3 goes from the cysteine to the phenylalanine over 16 residues. Of all the DNA, just the CDR3 is kept, 48 bases in frame from base 1. Deletion took 7 bases off V and 7 bases off J, with a span of 25 bases between the germline ends. As encoded in the germline V gene (reference sequence), CDR1 is LNHDA while CDR2 is SQIVND. This sample was taken from a study of blood T cell repertoires in COVID-19 (dated by TCRdb to 2019 to 2021). About the investigation overall: Samples covering the acute and convalescent phases of COVID-19 were provided by collaborators in the United States, Italy and Spain. Subjects who had been exposed to COVID-19, were actively infected with it, or had recovered from it provided the deeply sampled blood TCRbeta repertoires that made up the dataset. The repertoires were made available in a free public database intended to serve as a resource for research on the immune response to SARS-CoV-2. The prospective study material was composed of cDNA or gDNA derived from T cells, B-cell-depleted T cells, or PBMCs. Samples were obtained from the ongoing ImmuneRACE study (first 160 participants) and from about 1,300 subjects provided by 6 global collaborators. HLA class I and class II types, where available, came from metadata supplied by the sample provider rather than from assay-based typing. The sample metadata nearly always contained a de-identified subject ID, COVID-19 status, age in years and sex.

Points the paper makes about the study in general: How much clinical and demographic metadata was included differed by source and by participant, and the metadata was provided uncurated.

Whole blood was collected in K2EDTA tubes by collaborating institutions according to the institutions' own protocols. For TCRbeta analysis, collaborators shipped samples as frozen whole blood, isolated PBMCs, or DNA extracted from either of those sample types. The rearranged segments are TRBV19 and TRBJ1-2; the D gene is perhaps TRBD1, on 6 matching bases. The sequencing input was peripheral blood. This receptor was identified in an elderly woman in a cohort sampled during active or convalescent COVID-19. This receptor has the CDR3 CASTIPPDRSWPGYTF. The DNA sequence is TGTGCCAGTACCATACCCCCCGACAGGTCGTGGCCTGGCTACACCTTC.